There are a few counts of the clone carrying this T cell receptor beta chain. The antigen remains undetermined. The sample originates from a study of molecular identifiers for immune sequencing clone quantification. Across the whole study: In replicates, RNA from roughly 18,000 or 92,000 naive CD8 cells was split five ways, four sequenced.

Study conclusions and caveats: Identical barcode-sharing TCR molecules could lead to underestimated sizes for highly expanded clones.

Unmatched junction bases numbered 9, after V lost 5 bases and J lost 6 bases. This CDR3 region has 14 residues. CDR1 is MDHEN and CDR2 is SYDVKM in the germline V gene. Preparation of the bulk TCR libraries relied on previously described methods and listed TCR primers. MiXCR was run by TCRdb on the PCR reads, yielding one entry per CDR3 protein. Among around 300,000 distinct CDR3 sequences listed, roughly 24% were seen once. A CD8+CD4-CCR7+CD45RA+ phenotype served as the sorting definition for naive CD8 T cells. The sequence came from a human donor in good health. Some libraries in this study had Jurkat cell RNA spiked in. This chain links TRBV28 with TRBJ2-7; 8 bases are shared with TRBD1. The sample was naive CD8+ T cells from blood, with Jurkat cell RNA spiked in. The sample's subset: FACS-sorted CD8+CD4-CCR7+CD45RA+ naive T cells. The CDR3 nucleotides read TGTGCCAGCAGTCTAAGGACAGGGACGGGCGAGCAGTACTTC. Its translation is CASSLRTGTGEQYF.